The 18 T cell receptor beta chains given below trace back to one sample, sequenced in a study of tissue T cells after allogeneic stem cell transplantation. Repertoires were generated with immunoSEQ multiplex PCR, while TCRdb's copy carries only in-frame clones and drops some. The sample lists some 10,000 clones; around two fifths were seen once. Time point indicated: mouse harvest day 7 after allogeneic transplant. Each mouse received 10^7 T-cell-depleted marrow cells plus 10^6 splenic CD5+ T cells by tail vein. The specimen was skin. Receptors were obtained from a female BALB/c mouse given C57BL/6 T cells with graft-versus-host disease after an allogeneic hematopoietic cell transplant.

This clone is judged medium-sized (0.01 to 0.1%). Gene names refer to mouse genes. The CDR3 is cut off 1 residue early in the read; its end comes from the germline J gene. The chain links TRBV3 to TRBJ2-7, with unresolved D. Looked up from germline, CDR1 is SNHLY and CDR2 is FYNGKV (reference sequence). V was pared by 1 base and J by 3 bases, with 7 bases between. The CDR3 covers 13 residues. The sequenced part of the CDR3 DNA is TGTGCCAGCAGCTTAGTTGGGAACTATGAACAGTAC. Amino acids: CASSLVGNYEQY. The whole CDR3 region reads CASSLVGNYEQYF.

In regard to this clone: Mouse names are used for the genes. The DNA ends 1 residue before the CDR3 does, and the rest of the CDR3 is filled in from the germline J gene. The chain recombines TRBV26 with TRBJ2-4; D is uncertain. Germline lookup yields CDR1 KGHPV and CDR2 FQNQEV (reference sequence). Trimming took off 3 bases at V and 0 bases at J, with 4 bases between the two ends. The CDR3 sequence is 13 residues long. The CDR3 reads CASSLYSQNTLYF. Incomplete CDR3 DNA: TGTGCCAGCAGTCTTTACAGTCAAAACACCTTGTAC.

With regard to this clone: Gene names refer to mouse genes. Coverage ceases 1 residue before the CDR3 finishes, and the germline J gene fills in the end. The chain joins TRBV26 to TRBJ2-3; 11 nucleotides match TRBD2. Germline CDR1 is KGHPV and CDR2 is FQNQEV (reference sequence). The ends lost 8 bases at V and 3 bases at J; junction bases unmatched: 4. The length of the CDR3 is 14 residues. CDR3 bases read: TGTGCCAGCTGTCGACTGGGGGGGGCAGAAACGCTGTAT. Translated: CASCRLGGAETLY. The whole CDR3 reads CASCRLGGAETLYF.

This clone appeared a few times. Gene names are mouse gene names. The read comes to an end 1 residue before the CDR3 does, leaving the germline J gene to fill in the end. The rearrangement uses TRBV26 and TRBJ2-4; no clear D gene. In germline, CDR1 is KGHPV, CDR2 FQNQEV (reference sequence). This CDR3 contains 13 residues. The germline V and J ends were trimmed by 2 bases and 0 bases, with 3 bases remaining between them. CDR3: CASSLNSQNTLYF. The CDR3 DNA, read in part, is TGTGCCAGCAGTCTGAATAGTCAAAACACCTTGTAC.

Worth noting for this clone: Mouse names are used for the genes. The read finishes 1 residue shy of the CDR3 end, and the germline J gene is used to complete it. The chain is built from TRBV19 and TRBJ1-3; D might be TRBD1 (5 bases). Trimming pared 7 bases from V and 3 bases from J, leaving 8 bases between. CDR1 and CDR2 (germline): FNHDT, SITEND (reference sequence). The CDR3 consists of 12 residues. The sequenced part of the CDR3 DNA is TGTGCCAGCGGGGCGTTTGGAAATACGCTCTAT. Amino acid sequence: CASGAFGNTLY. The full-length CDR3 reads as CASGAFGNTLYF.

Only a few counts were recorded for this clone. Gene labels here are mouse ones. This CDR3 is CASSRDFSQNTLYF. The part of the CDR3 DNA that was read is TGTGCCAGCAGCCGGGACTTTAGTCAAAACACCTTGTAC. The V gene is TRBV5, the J gene TRBJ2-4, with a weak D call TRBD2 (6 bases). The observed sequence ends 1 residue before the CDR3 terminus, with the missing tail filled in from the germline J gene. Germline V gene data show CDR1 as LGHNA and CDR2 as YNLKQL (reference sequence). The germline V and J ends were trimmed by 4 bases and 0 bases, with 8 bases remaining between them. CDR3 length equals 14 residues.

With regard to this clone: The gene names given are mouse names. The read is 1 residue too short to cover the CDR3 end, so that end is filled in from the germline J gene. This rearrangement joins TRBV26 to TRBJ2-3; TRBD2 matches 10 bases. The CDR3 length is 14 residues. V lost 4 bases to trimming and J lost 4 bases; unmatched junction nucleotides: 2. The V gene's germline CDR1 is KGHPV and CDR2 FQNQEV (reference sequence). Incomplete CDR3 DNA: TGTGCCAGCAGTCCGGGACTGGGGACAGAAACGCTGTAT. This gives the protein CASSPGLGTETLY. The CDR3 reads in full as CASSPGLGTETLYF.

On this clone itself: The germline and genes are mouse ones. The read halts 1 residue ahead of the CDR3 end, with the missing end drawn from the germline J gene. The J gene is TRBJ1-6, the V gene TRBV23; the listed D gene, TRBD1, was not tested against the DNA. TRBJ1-6 is classed as an ORF, of uncertain function. Germline values: CDR1 KGHTA, CDR2 FQNQQP. The CDR3 totals 17 residues. The part of the CDR3 DNA that was read is TGCTCCAGCAGTCAATCGACAGGGTCTTCCTATAATTCGCCCCTCTAC. Its translation is CSSSQSTGSSYNSPLY. The full CDR3 reads CSSSQSTGSSYNSPLYF.

As concerns this clone: All gene names here are mouse names. The read falls 1 residue short of the CDR3 end, and the missing part is taken from the germline J gene. The V gene is TRBV24, the J gene TRBJ1-1; 7 bases line up with TRBD1. V shed 1 base and J 1 base; nucleotides not matched to a gene: 9. The CDR3 has 17 residues. Germline CDR1 reads KGHTA; CDR2 reads FRNEEI. CDR3 protein: CASSLSQGGGKNTEVFF. CDR3 DNA (partial): TGTGCCAGCAGTCTGTCGCAGGGGGGAGGAAAAAACACAGAAGTCTTC.

About this clone itself: The genes and germline here are from mouse. The read terminates 1 residue before the CDR3 end, so the remaining end is supplied by the germline J gene. The chain links TRBV3 to TRBJ1-1, with D possibly being TRBD1 (5 bases). The CDR3 has 13 residues. Trimming took off 5 bases at V and 1 base at J, with 8 bases between the two ends. The germline gives CDR1 SNHLY, CDR2 FYNGKV (reference sequence). The part of the CDR3 DNA that was read is TGTGCCAGCAGCCCTGACAGAAACACAGAAGTCTTC. It codes for CASSPDRNTEVF. The CDR3 as a whole reads CASSPDRNTEVFF.

This clone appeared a few times. Here the gene names and germline are mouse. The read ends 1 residue shy of where the CDR3 ends; the end is completed using the germline J gene. V is TRBV16 and J is TRBJ2-5; possible D gene TRBD2, 6 bases. Trimming removed 1 base from V and 2 bases from J, with 7 bases in between. Germline CDR1 reads SGHSA; CDR2 reads FRNQAP. This CDR3 comprises 14 residues. The part of the CDR3 DNA that was read is TGTGCAAGCAGCTTAGGGGGACTCCAAGACACCCAGTAC. This sequence encodes CASSLGGLQDTQY. The complete CDR3 protein is CASSLGGLQDTQYF.

Of note for this clone: All gene names here are mouse names. The sequenced part of the CDR3 DNA is TGTGCCAGCAGTCTGTATCTGGGGGTGACTAACTATGCTGAGCAGTTC. Protein: CASSLYLGVTNYAEQF. The whole CDR3 protein reads CASSLYLGVTNYAEQFF. The chain uses TRBV24 and TRBJ2-1; 7 bases are a match to TRBD2. The read stops 1 residue short of the end of the CDR3; the missing end is completed from the germline J gene. V lost 0 bases and J lost 0; bases outside the gene matches: 5. This CDR3 has 17 residues. Per germline, CDR1 KGHTA and CDR2 FRNEEI.

Only a few counts were recorded for this clone. The gene symbols are mouse symbols. The CDR3 end lies 1 residue beyond the end of the read and is filled in from the germline J gene. This chain connects TRBV26 to TRBJ2-1, with a weak D call TRBD1 (5 bases). Germline V lookup: CDR1 KGHPV, CDR2 FQNQEV (reference sequence). The CDR3 spans 13 residues. Trimming stripped 5 bases from V and 1 base from J, with 6 bases between. The CDR3 loop is CASSSGNYAEQFF. Partial CDR3 DNA: TGTGCCAGCAGTTCAGGGAACTATGCTGAGCAGTTC. Full variable domain (missing parts from reference TRBV26 and TRBJ2-1): NSKVIQTPRYLVKGQGQKAKMRCIPEKGHPVVFWYQQNKNNEFKFLINFQNQEVLQQIDMTEKRFSAECPSNSPCSLEIQSSEAGDSALYLCASSSGNYAEQFFGPGTRLTVL.

About this clone: These gene names are mouse names. The DNA ends 1 residue before the CDR3 does, and the rest of the CDR3 is filled in from the germline J gene. The rearrangement joins TRBV13-3 to TRBJ2-7; the match to TRBD1 covers 7 bases. The CDR3 is made up of 13 amino acids. With V trimmed by 6 bases and J by 1 base, 4 bases remained unmatched. Germline lookup yields CDR1 NNHDY and CDR2 SYVADS. CDR3 DNA, as far as it was read: TGTGCCAGCAACCGGGACAGATCCTATGAACAGTAC. Encoded protein: CASNRDRSYEQY. The full CDR3 protein is CASNRDRSYEQYF.

To note about this clone: Here the gene names and germline are mouse. The CDR3 end falls 1 residue outside the read, so it is completed with the germline J gene. This chain uses TRBV3 with TRBJ2-2, with 10 nucleotides matching TRBD1. The CDR3 contains 15 residues. Losses at the gene ends were 4 bases for V and 4 bases for J; bases not matched to a gene: 3. The germline V gene has CDR1 SNHLY and CDR2 FYNGKV (reference sequence). The covered CDR3 bases are TGTGCCAGCAGCTCCCGGGACAGGGGCACCGGGCAGCTCTAC. It is translated as CASSSRDRGTGQLY. The entire CDR3 protein reads CASSSRDRGTGQLYF.

This clone has just a few counts. Mouse gene names apply. The CDR3 end falls 1 residue outside the read, so it is completed with the germline J gene. The chain uses TRBV23 and TRBJ2-3; the table calls TRBD2, which could not be checked here. The CDR3 has 15 residues. Germline values: CDR1 KGHTA, CDR2 FQNQQP. The CDR3 spells CSSSHDWGGTETLYF. The covered CDR3 bases are TGCTCCAGCAGTCACGACTGGGGGGGCACAGAAACGCTGTAT.

Turning to this clone: Genes and germline are mouse. The CDR3 end is not reached by the read, which stops 1 residue before it; the germline J gene fills it in. The rearrangement links TRBV26 to TRBJ2-5; D is uncertain. In germline, CDR1 is KGHPV, CDR2 FQNQEV (reference sequence). The CDR3 totals 13 residues. V lost 5 bases, J lost 0 bases, and 6 bases lay in between. CDR3 bases read: TGTGCCAGCAGTGCGGGTAACCAAGACACCCAGTAC. Its translation is CASSAGNQDTQY. The entire CDR3 protein is CASSAGNQDTQYF.

With respect to this clone: The gene names given are mouse names. The read halts 1 residue ahead of the CDR3 end, with the missing end drawn from the germline J gene. The chain has TRBV26 and TRBJ1-3; D call uncertain. Germline values: CDR1 KGHPV, CDR2 FQNQEV (reference sequence). V dropped 4 bases and J dropped 0 bases, with 4 bases sitting between them. CDR3 size: 13 residues. The sequenced part of the CDR3 DNA is TGTGCCAGCAGTCCAGATTCTGGAAATACGCTCTAT. It encodes CASSPDSGNTLY. The full CDR3 sequence reads CASSPDSGNTLYF.